These 7 T cell receptor beta chains were sequenced from one sample in a study of T cells in Graves' hyperthyroidism and ophthalmopathy. RNA transcripts served as the template for amplifying TCR beta CDR3 regions. In the first-round RT-PCR of the TCR CDR3, the HTBI primer set was used. Using its own MiXCR run on the multiplex PCR reads, TCRdb lists one record per CDR3 protein. The table includes approximately 400,000 distinct CDR3 sequences, more than 12% detected once. The sequencing sample was made of blood. Every receptor here comes from a woman aged 25-40 years with Graves' hyperthyroidism.

This clonotype was observed at least ten times. This chain uses TRBV24-1 with TRBJ2-6; D is unresolved. V was pared by 7 bases and J by 2 bases, with 5 bases between. This CDR3 spans 13 amino acids. The germline CDR1 and CDR2 sequences are KGHDR and SFDVKD. CDR3 region: CATSGAGANVLTF. DNA of the CDR3: TGTGCCACCAGCGGAGCTGGGGCCAACGTCCTGACTTTC.

The rearrangement uses TRBV10-3 and TRBJ2-1; no definite D call. Germline assignment: CDR1 ENHRY and CDR2 SYGVKD. Deletions cut 7 bases from V and 5 bases from J, with 9 bases between. The CDR3 has 12 residues. The DNA of the CDR3 is TGTGCCATCAAGTCCCTAGACAATGAGCAGTTCTTC. This encodes CAIKSLDNEQFF.

This chain connects TRBV30 to TRBJ2-3, with D tentatively TRBD1 or TRBD2 (6 bases each). The CDR3 has 14 residues. Trimming stripped 5 bases from V and 0 bases from J, with 12 bases between. The germline V gene has CDR1 GTSNPN and CDR2 SVGIG (reference sequence). The CDR3 DNA is TGTGCCTGGGCAGTGGGGGGCAGCACAGATACGCAGTATTTT. Its protein is CAWAVGGSTDTQYF.

The table lists this clonotype with many counts. This rearrangement joins TRBV9 to TRBJ1-2, with D possibly TRBD1 on 6 matching bases. The CDR3 runs to 16 residues. CDR1 is SGDLS, CDR2 YYNGEE, per germline. The V gene lost 4 bases and the J gene lost 5 bases, with 21 bases spanning the gap. Here the CDR3 reads CASSSGDRNPFYGYTF. The CDR3 DNA reads as TGTGCCAGCAGCTCTGGCGACAGGAACCCCTTTTATGGCTACACCTTC.

The chain combines TRBV7-3 with TRBJ1-1; D gene ambiguous. The CDR3 contains 13 residues. The germline V gene has CDR1 SGHTA and CDR2 FQGTGA. V was shortened by 2 bases and J by 1 base, with 5 bases between the two germline ends. DNA of the CDR3: TGTGCCAGCAGCTTATCACAGAACACTGAAGCTTTCTTT. Its protein product is CASSLSQNTEAFF.

This clonotype was picked up many times. The CDR3 loop reads CSARSHAGGDNEQFF. In DNA, the CDR3 is TGCAGTGCTAGATCCCACGCGGGAGGGGACAATGAGCAGTTCTTC. The rearrangement uses TRBV20-1 and TRBJ2-1; TRBD2 aligns across 9 bases. The germline V gene has CDR1 DFQATT and CDR2 SNEGSKA (reference sequence). J gave up 5 bases and V 2 bases, and 7 bases lay outside the gene matches. The CDR3 has 15 amino acids.

The chain has TRBV9 and TRBJ2-7; 10 bases agree with TRBD2. Germline CDR1 and CDR2: SGDLS and YYNGEE. The CDR3 runs to 17 residues. J gave up 0 bases and V 0 bases, and 6 bases lay outside the gene matches. The CDR3 is CASSVGGSSGSSYEQYF. The CDR3 nucleotides are TGTGCCAGCAGCGTAGGGGGTTCTAGCGGGAGCTCCTACGAGCAGTACTTC.